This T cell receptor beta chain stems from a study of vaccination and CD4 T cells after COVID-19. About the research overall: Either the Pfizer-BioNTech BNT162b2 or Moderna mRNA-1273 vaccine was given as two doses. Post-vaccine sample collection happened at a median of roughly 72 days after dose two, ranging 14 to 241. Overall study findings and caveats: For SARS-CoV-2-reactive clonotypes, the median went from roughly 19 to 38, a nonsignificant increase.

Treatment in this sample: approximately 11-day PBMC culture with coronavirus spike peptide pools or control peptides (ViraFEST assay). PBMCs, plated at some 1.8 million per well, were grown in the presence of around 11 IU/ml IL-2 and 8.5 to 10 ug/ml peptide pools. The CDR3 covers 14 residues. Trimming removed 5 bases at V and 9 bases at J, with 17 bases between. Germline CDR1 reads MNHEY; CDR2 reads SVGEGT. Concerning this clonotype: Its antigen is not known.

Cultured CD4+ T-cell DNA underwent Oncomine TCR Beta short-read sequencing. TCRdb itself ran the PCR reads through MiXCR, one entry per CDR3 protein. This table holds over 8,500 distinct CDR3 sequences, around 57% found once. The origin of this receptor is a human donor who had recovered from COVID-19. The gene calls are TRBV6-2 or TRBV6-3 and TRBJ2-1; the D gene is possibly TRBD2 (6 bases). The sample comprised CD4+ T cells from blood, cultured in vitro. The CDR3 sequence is CASSPGLSTTEQFF. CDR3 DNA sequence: TGTGCCAGCAGTCCCGGACTATCCACTACTGAGCAGTTCTTC.